This TCR beta chain was documented in a study of T-cell memory formation after mild COVID-19. A 5'RACE reaction primed in the constant segment made cDNA libraries of TCR alpha and TCR beta, and these carried sample barcodes and UMIs. TCRdb processed the 5' RACE reads anew with MiXCR; each CDR3 protein has one entry. Seen here are approximately 490,000 distinct CDR3 sequences, around 21% observed once, and the top ten hold 9.5% to 15%. This clonotype was recorded many times. Its cognate antigen is unknown. Study-wide results and limits: Day 37-peaking second-wave clones had unconfirmed SARS-CoV-2 specificity. The finding that pre-infection memory included some responding clones suggested that cross-reactive memory joined. Clones that contracted clustered mainly in CM and EM if CD4+ and in EMRA if CD8+.

Deletions cut 2 bases from V and 0 bases from J, with 4 bases between. The CDR3 contains 13 residues. Germline CDR1 SGHTA, CDR2 FQGNSA. This receptor was obtained from an adult woman who had mild COVID-19 (a few samples of this study predate the infection). Cell type and time point are not known. Material for sequencing was PBMCs or a T cell subset sorted from them (not recorded which). V gene TRBV7-2 combines with J gene TRBJ1-1; D unresolved. The CDR3 loop is CASSLQLNTEAFF. The CDR3 DNA sequence: TGTGCCAGCAGCTTACAGCTGAACACTGAAGCTTTCTTT.